The text below deals with one TCR beta chain. Its specificity is not known. Per the germline V gene, CDR1 is SGHDN and CDR2 is FVKESK. The CDR3 covers 13 residues. V lost 0 bases and J lost 5, with 7 bases in between. These data belong to a study of cytomegalovirus exposure and HLA in healthy donors. Whole-study findings and limits: In a later analysis, at a false discovery rate of 0.05, over 15,000 TCR beta sequences matched HLA alleles. Investigators reported 150 to 200 TCR beta chains as tied to cytomegalovirus.

The PCR had 60 Vbeta and 13 Jbeta primers. TCRdb's copy holds only in-frame clones and misses some; the assay was immunoSEQ multiplex PCR. Altogether under 300,000 clones are present, under 80% being singletons, with the ten largest covering around 2.3%. The sequence was collected from a female donor in good health and CMV-seronegative. Sequenced input: PBMCs. The chain combines TRBV14 with TRBJ1-2; D unclear. The CDR3 spells CASSQDMEYGYTF. The CDR3 nucleotides are TGTGCCAGCAGCCAAGACATGGAGTATGGCTACACCTTC.